The source of this T cell receptor beta chain is a study of T cell responses to AZD1222 COVID-19 vaccine. Regarding the study as a whole: Repertoire collection took place solely once the T cell response had peaked.

Concerning this clone itself: Its antigen is currently unknown.

Profiled with immunoSEQ multiplex PCR; TCRdb holds only in-frame clones, not every one. The sample shows about 140,000 clones, roughly 93% of them seen only once. This clonotype was sampled from an adult who received the AZD1222 COVID-19 vaccine. Sequences were derived from peripheral blood, sampled 28 days after the second AZD1222 dose.

DNA of the CDR3: TGTGCCAGCAGCCCCGGACAAGGTTATCAGCCCCAGCATTTT. Translation: CASSPGQGYQPQHF. This chain links TRBV5-8 with TRBJ1-5, with a tentative D call TRBD1 (5 bases). The CDR3 is 14 amino acids. With 4 bases removed from V and 5 bases from J, the gap between germline ends came to 13 bases. Germline V gene lookup returns CDR1 SGHTS and CDR2 YDEGEE.